What follows are 5 T cell receptor beta chains derived from one specimen sequenced in a study of T cells in localized non-small cell lung cancer. Sequencing was performed with immunoSEQ multiplex PCR; in TCRdb, only in-frame clones are kept and a portion is missing. The table shows over 45,000 clones, with 60% to 80% occurring only once. Source: peripheral blood, taken before any cancer treatment. The receptors come from a man aged 40 to 70 with stage I squamous cell lung carcinoma.

This CDR3 is CASSQGRRGGAWETQYF. The CDR3 DNA follows: TGCGCCAGCAGCCAAGGTCGGCGCGGGGGGGCTTGGGAGACCCAGTACTTC. V usage is TRBV4-1 and J usage is TRBJ2-5; 9 bases align to TRBD2. The CDR3 runs to 17 residues. V dropped 1 base and J dropped 5; count of bases not matched to a gene: 11. Germline V gene lookup returns CDR1 MGHRA and CDR2 YSYEKL.

The rearrangement joins TRBV18 to TRBJ2-5; TRBD1 aligns across 7 bases. From germline, CDR1 is KGHSH and CDR2 LQKENI. The CDR3 spans 15 residues. With V trimmed by 1 base and J by 2 bases, 4 bases remained unmatched. Written as DNA, the CDR3 is TGTGCCAGCTCACCACTCCCGGGACAGCAAGAGACCCAGTACTTC. Its translation is CASSPLPGQQETQYF.

The CDR3 region has the DNA TGCGCCAGCAGCTTGACGCAAACGAACACTGAAGCTTTCTTT. Its translation is CASSLTQTNTEAFF. This chain uses TRBV5-1 with TRBJ1-1; D not resolved. Trimming took off 1 base at V and 1 base at J, with 8 bases between the two ends. CDR3 size: 14 residues. The germline V gene encodes CDR1 SGHRS and CDR2 YFSETQ.

The V gene is TRBV7-6, the J gene TRBJ2-5; 7 nucleotides align to TRBD1. V gave up 5 bases and J gave up 4 bases; unmatched junction bases: 7. Germline values: CDR1 SGHVS, CDR2 FNYEAQ. This CDR3 has 14 amino acids. The CDR3 here is CASSPGQTRETQYF. In nucleotides, the CDR3 is TGTGCCAGCAGCCCGGGACAGACAAGAGAGACCCAGTACTTC.

The chain links TRBV9 to TRBJ2-5; D is perhaps TRBD1 (5 bases). The CDR3 runs to 15 residues. V dropped 0 bases and J dropped 4 bases, with 13 bases sitting between them. Germline V gene lookup returns CDR1 SGDLS and CDR2 YYNGEE. CDR3 sequence (DNA): TGTGCCAGCAGCGTAGCGGTGGGGCCGGGAGAGACCCAGTACTTC. Encoded protein: CASSVAVGPGETQYF.